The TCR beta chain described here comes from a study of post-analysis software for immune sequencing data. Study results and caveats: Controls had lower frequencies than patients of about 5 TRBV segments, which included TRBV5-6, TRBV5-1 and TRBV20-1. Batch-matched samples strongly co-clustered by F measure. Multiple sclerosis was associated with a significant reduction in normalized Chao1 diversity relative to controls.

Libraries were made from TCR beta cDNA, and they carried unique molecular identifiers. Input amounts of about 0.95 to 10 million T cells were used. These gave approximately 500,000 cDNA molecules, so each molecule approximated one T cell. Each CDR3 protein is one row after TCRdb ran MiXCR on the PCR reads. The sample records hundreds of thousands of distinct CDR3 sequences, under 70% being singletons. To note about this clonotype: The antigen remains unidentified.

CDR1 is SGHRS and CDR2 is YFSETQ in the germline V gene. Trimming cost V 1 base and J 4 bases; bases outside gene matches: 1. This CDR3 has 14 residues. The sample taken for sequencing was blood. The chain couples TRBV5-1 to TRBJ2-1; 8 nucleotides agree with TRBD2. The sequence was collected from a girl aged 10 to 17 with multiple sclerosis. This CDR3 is CASSLPSGYNEQFF. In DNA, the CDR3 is TGCGCCAGCAGCTTGCCTAGCGGGTACAATGAGCAGTTCTTC.